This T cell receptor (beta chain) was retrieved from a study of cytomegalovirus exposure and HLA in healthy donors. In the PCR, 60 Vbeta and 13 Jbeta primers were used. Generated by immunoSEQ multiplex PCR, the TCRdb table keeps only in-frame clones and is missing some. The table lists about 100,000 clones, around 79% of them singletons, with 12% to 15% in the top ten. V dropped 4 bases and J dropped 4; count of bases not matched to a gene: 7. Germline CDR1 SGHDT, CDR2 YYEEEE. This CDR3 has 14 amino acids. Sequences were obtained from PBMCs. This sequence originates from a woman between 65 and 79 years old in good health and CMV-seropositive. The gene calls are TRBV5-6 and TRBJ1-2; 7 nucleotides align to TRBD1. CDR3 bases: TGTGCCAGCAGCCTGACAGGGCCCACCTATGGCTACACCTTC. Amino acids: CASSLTGPTYGYTF.